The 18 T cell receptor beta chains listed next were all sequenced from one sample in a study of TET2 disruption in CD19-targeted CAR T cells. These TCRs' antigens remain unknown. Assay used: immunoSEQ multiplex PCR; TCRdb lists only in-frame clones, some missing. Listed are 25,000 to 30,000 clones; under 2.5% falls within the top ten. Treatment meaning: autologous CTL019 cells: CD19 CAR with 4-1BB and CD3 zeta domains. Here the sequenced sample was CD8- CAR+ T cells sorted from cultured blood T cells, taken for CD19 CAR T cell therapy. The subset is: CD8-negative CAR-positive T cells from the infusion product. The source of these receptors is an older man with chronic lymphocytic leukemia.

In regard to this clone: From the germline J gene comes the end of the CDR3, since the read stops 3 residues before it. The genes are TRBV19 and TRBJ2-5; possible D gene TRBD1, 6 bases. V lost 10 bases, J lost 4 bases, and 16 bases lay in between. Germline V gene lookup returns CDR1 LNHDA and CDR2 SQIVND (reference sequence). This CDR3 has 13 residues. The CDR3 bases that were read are TGTGCCACTAGCACAGGGAAGGGAGAGACC. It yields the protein CATSTGKGET. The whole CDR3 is CATSTGKGETQYF.

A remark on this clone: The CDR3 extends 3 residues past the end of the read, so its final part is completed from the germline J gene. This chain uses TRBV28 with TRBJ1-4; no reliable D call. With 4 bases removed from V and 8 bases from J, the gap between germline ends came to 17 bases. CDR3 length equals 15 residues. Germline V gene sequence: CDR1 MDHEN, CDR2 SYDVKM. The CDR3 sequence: CASSSPRGEGEKLFF. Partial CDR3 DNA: TGTGCCAGCAGTTCTCCCCGCGGGGAGGGCGAAAAA.

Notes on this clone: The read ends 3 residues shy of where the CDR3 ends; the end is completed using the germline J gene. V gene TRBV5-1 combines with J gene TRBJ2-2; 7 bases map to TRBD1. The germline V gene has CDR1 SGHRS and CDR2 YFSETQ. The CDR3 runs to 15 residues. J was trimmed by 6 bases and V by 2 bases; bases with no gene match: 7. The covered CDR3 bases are TGCGCCAGCAGCTTTGGGACAGCAGACCCCGGGGAG. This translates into CASSFGTADPGE. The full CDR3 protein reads CASSFGTADPGELFF.

CDR3 DNA, as far as it was read: TGCAGTGCTAGATCGGCAGGGGGGCAA. Encoded protein: CSARSAGGQ. The complete CDR3 reads CSARSAGGQAFF. V is TRBV20-1 and J is TRBJ1-1, with 7 bases identical to TRBD1. The read ends 3 residues shy of where the CDR3 ends; the end is completed using the germline J gene. This CDR3 is 12 amino acids long. In germline, CDR1 is DFQATT, CDR2 SNEGSKA (reference sequence).

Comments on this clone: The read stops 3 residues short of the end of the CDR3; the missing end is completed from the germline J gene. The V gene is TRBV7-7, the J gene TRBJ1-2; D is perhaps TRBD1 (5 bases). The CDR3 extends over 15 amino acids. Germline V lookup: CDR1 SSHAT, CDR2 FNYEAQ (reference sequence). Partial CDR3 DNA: TGTGCCAGCAGCACCCAGGCCGGAGGGGCCTACGAC. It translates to CASSTQAGGAYD. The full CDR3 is CASSTQAGGAYDYTF.

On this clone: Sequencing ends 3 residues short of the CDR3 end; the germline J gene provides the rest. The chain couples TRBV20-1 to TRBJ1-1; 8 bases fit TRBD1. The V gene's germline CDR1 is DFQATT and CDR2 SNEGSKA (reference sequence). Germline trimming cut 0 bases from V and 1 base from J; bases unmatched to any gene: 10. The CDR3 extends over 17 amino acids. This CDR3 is CSARDPRTGGGNTEAFF. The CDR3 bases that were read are TGCAGTGCTAGAGATCCCCGCACAGGGGGAGGGAACACTGAA.

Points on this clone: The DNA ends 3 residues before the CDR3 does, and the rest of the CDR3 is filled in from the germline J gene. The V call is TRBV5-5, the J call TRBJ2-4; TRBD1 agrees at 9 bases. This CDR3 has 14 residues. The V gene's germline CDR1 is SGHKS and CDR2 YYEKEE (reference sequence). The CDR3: CASSPTGGQETQYF. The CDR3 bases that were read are TGTGCCAGCAGCCCGACAGGGGGGCAAGAGACT.

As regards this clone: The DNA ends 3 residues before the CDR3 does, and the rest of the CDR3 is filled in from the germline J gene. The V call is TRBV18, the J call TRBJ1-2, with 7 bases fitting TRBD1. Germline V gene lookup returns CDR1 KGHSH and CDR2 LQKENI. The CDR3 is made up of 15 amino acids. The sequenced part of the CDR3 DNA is TGTGCCAGCCCAGCCCTACAGGGGACGGAGGGTGGA. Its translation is CASPALQGTEGG. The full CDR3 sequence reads CASPALQGTEGGYTF. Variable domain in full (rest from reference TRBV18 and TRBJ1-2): NAGVMQNPRHLVRRRGQEARLRCSPMKGHSHVYWYRQLPEEGLKFMVYLQKENIIDESGMPKERFSAEFPKEGPSILRIQQVVRGDSAAYFCASPALQGTEGGYTFGSGTRLTVV.

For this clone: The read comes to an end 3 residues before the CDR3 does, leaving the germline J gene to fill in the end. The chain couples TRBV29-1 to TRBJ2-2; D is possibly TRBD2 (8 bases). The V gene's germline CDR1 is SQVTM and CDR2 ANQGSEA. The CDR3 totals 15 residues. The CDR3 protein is CGGGPAGGSTGELFF. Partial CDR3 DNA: TGCGGCGGGGGGCCGGCAGGGGGATCCACCGGGGAG.

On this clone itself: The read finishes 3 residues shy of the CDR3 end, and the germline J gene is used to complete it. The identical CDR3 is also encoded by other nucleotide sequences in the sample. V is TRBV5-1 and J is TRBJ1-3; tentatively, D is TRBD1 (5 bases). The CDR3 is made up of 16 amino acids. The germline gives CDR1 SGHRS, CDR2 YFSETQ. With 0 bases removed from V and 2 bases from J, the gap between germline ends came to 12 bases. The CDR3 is CASSLGDSNTGNTIYF. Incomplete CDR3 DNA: TGCGCCAGCAGCTTGGGGGACTCAAATACTGGAAACACC.

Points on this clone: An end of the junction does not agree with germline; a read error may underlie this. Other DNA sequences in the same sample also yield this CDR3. Partial CDR3 DNA: TGTGCCAGCAGTGGGGACAGGGTCGTATCCTATGGT. Its translation is CASSGDRVVSYG. The CDR3 in full is CASSGDRVVSYGYTF. This chain joins TRBV2 and TRBJ1-2; 9 nucleotides match TRBD1. With the read ending 3 residues before the CDR3 end, the germline J gene is used to fill in that end. The CDR3 runs 15 residues. Looked up from germline, CDR1 is SNHLY and CDR2 is FYNNEI.

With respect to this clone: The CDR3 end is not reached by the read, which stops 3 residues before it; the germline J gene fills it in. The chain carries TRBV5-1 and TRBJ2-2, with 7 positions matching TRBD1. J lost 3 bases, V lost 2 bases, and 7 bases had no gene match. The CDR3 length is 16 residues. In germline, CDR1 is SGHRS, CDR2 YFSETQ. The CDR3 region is CASSLQGHLDTGELFF. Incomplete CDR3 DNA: TGCGCCAGCAGCTTACAGGGGCATTTGGACACCGGGGAG. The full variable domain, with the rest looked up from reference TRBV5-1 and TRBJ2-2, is KAGVTQTPRYLIKTRGQQVTLSCSPISGHRSVSWYQQTPGQGLQFLFEYFSETQRNKGNFPGRFSGRQFSNSRSEMNVSTLELGDSALYLCASSLQGHLDTGELFFGEGSRLTVL.

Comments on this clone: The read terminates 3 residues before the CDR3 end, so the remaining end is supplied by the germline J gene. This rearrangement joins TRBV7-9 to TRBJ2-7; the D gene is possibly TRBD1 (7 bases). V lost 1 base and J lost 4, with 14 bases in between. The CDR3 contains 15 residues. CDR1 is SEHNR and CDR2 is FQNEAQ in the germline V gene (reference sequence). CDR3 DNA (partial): TGTGCCAGCAGCTTAGGATCGGCAGGGGGGTACGAG. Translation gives CASSLGSAGGYE. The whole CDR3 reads CASSLGSAGGYEQYF.

Partial CDR3 DNA: TGTGCCAGCAGGAACCGGGACAGGGGGCTAGAGGATCAGCCC. Translated, it gives CASRNRDRGLEDQP. The whole CDR3 reads CASRNRDRGLEDQPQHF. The chain couples TRBV6-2 or TRBV6-3 to TRBJ1-5, with 12 bases fitting TRBD1. The read ends 3 residues before the CDR3 terminus; that terminus is restored from the germline J gene. CDR1 MNHEY and CDR2 SVGEGT come from the germline V gene. With V trimmed by 6 bases and J by 5 bases, 11 bases remained unmatched. The CDR3 length is 17 residues.

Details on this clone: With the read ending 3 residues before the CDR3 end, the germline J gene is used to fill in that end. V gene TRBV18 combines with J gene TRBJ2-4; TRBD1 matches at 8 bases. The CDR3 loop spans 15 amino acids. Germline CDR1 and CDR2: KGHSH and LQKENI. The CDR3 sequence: CASSPDRAFQETQYF. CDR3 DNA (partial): TGTGCCAGCTCACCGGACAGGGCATTCCAAGAGACT.

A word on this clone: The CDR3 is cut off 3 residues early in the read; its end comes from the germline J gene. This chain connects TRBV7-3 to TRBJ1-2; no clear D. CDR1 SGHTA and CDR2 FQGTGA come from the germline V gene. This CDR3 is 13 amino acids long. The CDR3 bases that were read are TGTGCCAGCAGCTTATCCGAGGCAGATACC. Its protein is CASSLSEADT. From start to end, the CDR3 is CASSLSEADTYTF.

The CDR3 loop is CASSQSTAYNEQFF. The sequenced CDR3 bases are TGTGCCAGCAGCCAATCGACAGCGTACAATGAG. The rearrangement links TRBV14 to TRBJ2-1, with a possible D match to TRBD1 (5 bases). From the germline J gene comes the end of the CDR3, since the read stops 3 residues before it. The CDR3 runs 14 residues. V lost 2 bases and J lost 4, with 9 bases in between. Per germline, CDR1 SGHDN and CDR2 FVKESK.

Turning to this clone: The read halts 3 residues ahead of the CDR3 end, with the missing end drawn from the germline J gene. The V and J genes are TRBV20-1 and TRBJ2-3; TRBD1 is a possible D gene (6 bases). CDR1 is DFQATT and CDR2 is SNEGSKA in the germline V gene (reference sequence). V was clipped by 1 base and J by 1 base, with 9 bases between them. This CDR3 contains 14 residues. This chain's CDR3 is CSARGGLGTDTQYF. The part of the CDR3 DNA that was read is TGCAGTGCTAGAGGGGGGCTTGGCACAGATACG.